Shown below are 6 T cell receptor beta chains from a single sample sequenced in a study of blood T cell repertoires in COVID-19. Assay: immunoSEQ multiplex PCR; the TCRdb copy retains only in-frame clones and omits some. The data show 120,000 to 150,000 clones, with roughly 80% seen just once and 7.5% to 8.5% held by the top ten. The sample taken for sequencing was peripheral blood. Receptors were obtained from a human donor in a cohort sampled during active COVID-19.

This clone was counted a few times. The CDR3 sequence: CATSSSGQGLYEQYF. In DNA, the CDR3 is TGTGCCACCAGCAGTTCGGGACAGGGTTTGTACGAGCAGTACTTC. The gene calls are TRBV15 and TRBJ2-7; 9 bases are a match to TRBD1. The germline V gene has CDR1 LNHNV and CDR2 YYDKDF (reference sequence). The CDR3 runs to 15 residues. V trimming: 3 bases; J trimming: 4 bases; junction bases outside the gene matches: 7.

In its sample, this clone was seen once. The chain combines TRBV9 with TRBJ1-1, with 7 nucleotides matching TRBD1. The V and J ends lost 4 bases and 4 bases, in that order; junction bases with no gene match: 7. The CDR3 extends over 14 amino acids. The germline CDR1 and CDR2 sequences are SGDLS and YYNGEE. In DNA, the CDR3 is TGTGCCAGCAGCCCGAGACAGGGCGCCACTGAAGCTTTCTTT. This translates into CASSPRQGATEAFF.

This chain links TRBV9 with TRBJ2-3; 10 bases are shared with TRBD2. The CDR3 extends over 16 amino acids. The V and J ends lost 3 bases and 8 bases, in that order; junction bases with no gene match: 12. The germline V gene encodes CDR1 SGDLS and CDR2 YYNGEE. CDR3 nucleotide sequence: TGTGCCAGCAGCGGACCCTCAGCGGGGGGGCCAAGTACGCAGTATTTT. Its translation: CASSGPSAGGPSTQYF. The complete variable domain, with remaining parts taken from reference TRBV9 and TRBJ2-3, reads DSGVTQTPKHLITATGQRVTLRCSPRSGDLSVYWYQQSLDQGLQFLIQYYNGEERAKGNILERFSAQQFPDLHSELNLSSLELGDSALYFCASSGPSAGGPSTQYFGPGTRLTVL.

This clone was picked up one time. The V gene is TRBV11-2, the J gene TRBJ1-1; a possible D gene is TRBD1 (5 bases). The CDR3 is 15 residues long. The germline CDR1 and CDR2 sequences are SGHAT and FQNNGV. V lost 5 bases and J lost 7, with 20 bases in between. The CDR3 nucleotides read TGTGCCAGCAGCCCTAGAGCGTGGACACCGAATGAAGCTTTCTTT. This gives the protein CASSPRAWTPNEAFF. The complete variable domain, with remaining parts taken from reference TRBV11-2 and TRBJ1-1, reads EAGVAQSPRYKIIEKRQSVAFWCNPISGHATLYWYQQILGQGPKLLIQFQNNGVVDDSQLPKDRFSAERLKGVDSTLKIQPAKLEDSAVYLCASSPRAWTPNEAFFGQGTRLTVV.

This chain uses TRBV3-1 (or the pseudogene TRBV3-2) with TRBJ1-3; D unclear. This CDR3 is built from 13 residues. V was cut by 1 base and J by 3 bases, with 4 bases left in between. Germline V gives CDR1 LGHDT, CDR2 YNNKEL (reference sequence). CDR3 region: CASSQASGNTIYF. As DNA, the CDR3 is TGTGCCAGCAGCCAAGCCAGTGGAAACACCATATATTTT.

This clone has more than one count but fewer than ten. The chain joins TRBV19 to TRBJ2-1, with a possible D match to TRBD1 (6 bases). CDR3 length equals 14 residues. Germline values: CDR1 LNHDA, CDR2 SQIVND (reference sequence). Trimming removed 7 bases from V and 1 base from J, with 11 bases in between. In DNA form, the CDR3 reads TGTGCCAGTACTAGGGACATATCCTACAATGAGCAGTTCTTC. It is translated as CASTRDISYNEQFF.